Below are 22 T cell receptor beta chains sequenced from a single sample in a study of pediatric ulcerative colitis. TCRdb keeps only in-frame clones here, not all; method: immunoSEQ multiplex PCR. The sample has 5,000 or so clones, roughly 86% seen once. The sample comprised blood. The receptors were gathered from a girl between 5 and 17 years old who was a control in a study of pediatric ulcerative colitis.

This clone was found once. This rearrangement joins TRBV19 to TRBJ1-3; 7 bases align to TRBD1. V trimming: 2 bases; J trimming: 2 bases; junction bases outside the gene matches: 3. Germline V CDR1 and CDR2: LNHDA, SQIVND (reference sequence). The CDR3 extends over 15 amino acids. Here the CDR3 DNA reads TGTGCCAGTAGTATATTGGGGACAGCTGGAAACACCATATATTTT. Protein sequence: CASSILGTAGNTIYF.

The chain uses TRBV28 and TRBJ1-2; D is unclear. V dropped 3 bases and J dropped 8 bases, with 19 bases sitting between them. Germline V CDR1 and CDR2: MDHEN, SYDVKM. The CDR3 is made up of 15 amino acids. The CDR3 DNA reads TGTGCCAGCAGTTTGGAGCACAAAGTGAAATGGGGCTACACCTTC. Protein sequence: CASSLEHKVKWGYTF.

V gene TRBV5-1 combines with J gene TRBJ2-7; 7 nucleotides line up with TRBD1. The CDR3 has 14 amino acids. V trimming: 1 base; J trimming: 3 bases; junction bases outside the gene matches: 4. CDR1 SGHRS and CDR2 YFSETQ come from the germline V gene. CDR3 bases: TGCGCCAGCAGCTTGAGGACAGGTGTCTACGAGCAGTACTTC. This encodes CASSLRTGVYEQYF.

This clone showed up just once. This chain joins TRBV11-3 and TRBJ2-3; 9 bases are shared with TRBD1. Germline CDR1 reads SGHNT; CDR2 reads YENEEA. The CDR3 extends over 15 amino acids. V lost 1 base to trimming and J lost 2 bases; unmatched junction nucleotides: 1. CDR3 sequence: CASSLGQGDTDTQYF. The CDR3 DNA sequence: TGTGCCAGCAGCTTAGGACAGGGGGACACAGATACGCAGTATTTT.

V usage is TRBV5-1 and J usage is TRBJ2-5; D is possibly TRBD2 (5 bases). Trimming took off 0 bases at V and 4 bases at J, with 7 bases between the two ends. The CDR3 contains 13 residues. CDR1 is SGHRS, CDR2 YFSETQ, per germline. Here the CDR3 DNA reads TGCGCCAGCAGCTTGGAAGGGAGAGAGACCCAGTACTTC. Amino acid sequence: CASSLEGRETQYF. Full variable domain (missing parts from reference TRBV5-1 and TRBJ2-5): KAGVTQTPRYLIKTRGQQVTLSCSPISGHRSVSWYQQTPGQGLQFLFEYFSETQRNKGNFPGRFSGRQFSNSRSEMNVSTLELGDSALYLCASSLEGRETQYFGPGTRLLVL.

The chain joins TRBV2 to TRBJ2-1; TRBD2 might be the D (7 bases). V was cut by 6 bases and J by 3 bases, with 15 bases left in between. CDR3 length: 15 residues. The germline gives CDR1 SNHLY, CDR2 FYNNEI. As DNA, the CDR3 is TGTGCCAGCAGAACGGCAGGGGAGGGCTACAATGAGCAGTTCTTC. Amino acid sequence: CASRTAGEGYNEQFF.

This chain joins TRBV18 and TRBJ2-1, with 7 nucleotides matching TRBD2. The CDR3 runs 15 residues. The V gene end was trimmed by 2 bases and the J gene end by 5 bases; junction bases not matched to a gene: 6. In germline, CDR1 is KGHSH, CDR2 LQKENI. The CDR3 DNA follows: TGTGCCAGCTCACCAGTCCGACTAGCCCACAATGAGCAGTTCTTC. This encodes CASSPVRLAHNEQFF.

The chain has TRBV6-5 and TRBJ2-1; D not certain. The V end lost 4 bases, the J end lost 0 bases, and 13 bases lay between the germline ends. Germline-derived CDR1 and CDR2 are MNHEY and SVGAGI. There are 16 residues in the CDR3. The DNA for the CDR3 is TGTGCCAGCAGTTCTCCCACACCGAGCTCCTACAATGAGCAGTTCTTC. It codes for CASSSPTPSSYNEQFF.

The genes are TRBV5-6 and TRBJ2-1; D tentatively fits TRBD1 or TRBD2 (5 bases each). CDR3 size: 13 residues. Germline V gene data show CDR1 as SGHDT and CDR2 as YYEEEE. V was clipped by 4 bases and J by 7 bases, with 12 bases between them. The CDR3 region has the DNA TGTGCCAGCAGCCCCGGGACGGAAAATGAGCAGTTCTTC. Protein sequence: CASSPGTENEQFF.

The V call is TRBV5-1, the J call TRBJ1-1; D perhaps matches TRBD1 (6 bases). V was pared by 3 bases and J by 5 bases, with 17 bases between. This CDR3 comprises 15 residues. CDR1 SGHRS and CDR2 YFSETQ come from the germline V gene. DNA of the CDR3: TGCGCCAGCAGCTACTTACAGGGACCCGGGACTGAAGCTTTCTTT. Translating it yields CASSYLQGPGTEAFF.

This clone was recorded only once. The chain couples TRBV27 to TRBJ2-2, with 9 bases lining up with TRBD2. With V trimmed by 11 bases and J by 3 bases, 10 bases remained unmatched. Germline CDR1 reads MNHEY; CDR2 reads SMNVEV (reference sequence). This CDR3 has 15 amino acids. Written as DNA, the CDR3 is TGTGCCTCAGGTGGGCTAGCGGGATACACCGGGGAGCTGTTTTTT. This encodes CASGGLAGYTGELFF.

This chain uses TRBV2 with TRBJ2-2, with a tentative D call TRBD1 (5 bases). The germline V gene encodes CDR1 SNHLY and CDR2 FYNNEI. CDR3 length equals 12 residues. Trimming cost V 4 bases and J 7 bases, with 7 bases left between them. The CDR3 coding sequence is TGTGCCAGCAGTGGGACACACGGGGAGCTGTTTTTT. Translating it yields CASSGTHGELFF.

The gene calls are TRBV6-5 and TRBJ1-2; TRBD1 aligns across 10 bases. The V gene end was trimmed by 5 bases and the J gene end by 4 bases; junction bases not matched to a gene: 4. There are 14 residues in the CDR3. CDR1 and CDR2 from the germline V gene are MNHEY and SVGAGI. The CDR3: CASSQGTGVYGYTF. The CDR3 DNA reads TGTGCCAGCAGTCAAGGGACAGGGGTCTATGGCTACACCTTC.

Comments on this clone: This CDR3 is also generated by other DNA sequences in the sample. V is TRBV5-1 and J is TRBJ1-1; D might be TRBD1 (5 bases). Per germline, CDR1 SGHRS and CDR2 YFSETQ. This CDR3 contains 14 residues. V lost 3 bases and J 1 base, leaving 10 bases between the germline ends. The DNA of the CDR3 is TGCGCCAGCAGCTGGGGTACAGGGAACACTGAAGCTTTCTTT. It is translated as CASSWGTGNTEAFF.

The J gene is TRBJ2-3, the V gene TRBV6-1, with 7 bases aligning to TRBD1. The V gene end was trimmed by 3 bases and the J gene end by 1 base; junction bases not matched to a gene: 4. The CDR3 sequence is 15 residues long. From germline, CDR1 is MNHNS and CDR2 SASEGT. The CDR3 coding sequence is TGTGCCAGCAGTGATATCACAGGGGGCACAGATACGCAGTATTTT. Translating gives CASSDITGGTDTQYF.

This chain connects TRBV21-1 to TRBJ2-1; TRBD2 is the table's D call, not checked against the DNA. TRBV21-1 is shown as a pseudogene. The CDR3 covers 20 residues. CDR3 sequence (DNA): TGTGCCAGCAGCAATAAATGCGCGGCGGGGCGGGAGAGGAGCCACAATGAGCAGTTCTTC. Its translation: CASSNKCAAGRERSHNEQFF.

V gene TRBV9 combines with J gene TRBJ2-5; possible D gene TRBD1, 5 bases. Trimming stripped 0 bases from V and 1 base from J, with 10 bases between. CDR3 length: 15 residues. Looked up from germline, CDR1 is SGDLS and CDR2 is YYNGEE. The CDR3: CASSVAPDSQETQYF. The CDR3 DNA sequence: TGTGCCAGCAGCGTAGCACCTGACAGCCAAGAGACCCAGTACTTC.

This clone came up a few times. This CDR3 is CASSLRDRGEAFF. CDR3 DNA sequence: TGTGCCAGCAGCCTCCGGGACAGGGGCGAAGCTTTCTTT. The chain couples TRBV7-9 to TRBJ1-1; the match to TRBD1 covers 10 bases. V was pared by 5 bases and J by 8 bases, with 5 bases of the junction left unmatched. CDR3 length equals 13 residues. Germline CDR1 reads SEHNR; CDR2 reads FQNEAQ (reference sequence).

The chain carries TRBV7-2 and TRBJ2-4; perhaps TRBD1 as D (5 bases). CDR1 SGHTA and CDR2 FQGNSA come from the germline V gene. There are 13 residues in the CDR3. Deletions cut 4 bases from V and 8 bases from J, with 12 bases between. For the CDR3, the DNA is TGTGCCAGCAGCTCCCAGGGATCGGACATTCAGTACTTC. Translation gives CASSSQGSDIQYF.

The chain is built from TRBV5-6 and TRBJ2-7, with D perhaps TRBD2 (6 bases). Germline V gene sequence: CDR1 SGHDT, CDR2 YYEEEE. Trimming cost V 2 bases and J 4 bases, with 10 bases left between them. This CDR3 is 13 amino acids long. CDR3 DNA sequence: TGTGCCAGCAGCTTTTTAGGAGGGTACGAGCAGTACTTC. Translating gives CASSFLGGYEQYF.

This clone was detected only once. The chain has TRBV5-1 and TRBJ2-7, with a weak D call TRBD1 (5 bases). Looked up from germline, CDR1 is SGHRS and CDR2 is YFSETQ. The V end was cut by 0 bases, the J end by 2 bases, with 12 bases between. CDR3 length equals 15 residues. The CDR3 DNA sequence: TGCGCCAGCAGCTTGGGGGGCCAGGCGGCCTACGAGCAGTACTTC. It yields the protein CASSLGGQAAYEQYF. The whole variable domain, remainder taken from reference TRBV5-1 and TRBJ2-7, is KAGVTQTPRYLIKTRGQQVTLSCSPISGHRSVSWYQQTPGQGLQFLFEYFSETQRNKGNFPGRFSGRQFSNSRSEMNVSTLELGDSALYLCASSLGGQAAYEQYFGPGTRLTVT.

This chain uses TRBV9 with TRBJ2-1; 8 bases align to TRBD2. The CDR3 spans 16 residues. CDR1 SGDLS and CDR2 YYNGEE come from the germline V gene. The V gene end was trimmed by 3 bases and the J gene end by 7 bases; junction bases not matched to a gene: 12. CDR3 nucleotide sequence: TGTGCCAGCAGCGACCCTGTAGCGGGAAGAGTTAATGAGCAGTTCTTC. Its translation: CASSDPVAGRVNEQFF.